The rows below give T cell receptor beta chains drawn from one sample of a study of blood T cell repertoires in COVID-19. Profiled with immunoSEQ multiplex PCR; TCRdb holds only in-frame clones, not every one. In the table there are roughly 250,000 clones, around nine tenths of which are singletons. Specimen: peripheral blood. These receptors originate from a man younger than 45 with acute or convalescent COVID-19. The CDR3 runs from the conserved cysteine through the conserved F or W. The D gene is left open where the match is weak. The listing skips clone size in some rows; elsewhere it reads once, few, many or a size class.

d_call j_call clone_size v_call cdr3_aa cdr3_nt
TRBD2 TRBJ2-5 NA TRBV11-2 CASSSGGGSPGETQYF TGTGCCAGCAGCTCCGGGGGGGGAAGCCCGGGAGAGACCCAGTACTTC
NA TRBJ1-6 NA TRBV28 CASNPGGAYNSPLHF TGTGCCAGCAATCCTGGGGGGGCCTATAATTCACCCCTCCACTTT
NA TRBJ1-4 NA TRBV18 CASSPLENEKLFF TGTGCCAGCTCACCTCTAGAAAATGAAAAACTGTTTTTT
TRBD1 TRBJ1-2 NA TRBV5-1 CASSLTGGQANYGYTF TGCGCCAGCAGCCTTACAGGGGGCCAAGCTAACTATGGCTACACCTTC
NA TRBJ1-2 NA TRBV18 CASRLDVFYGYTF TGTGCCAGCCGACTCGACGTATTCTATGGCTACACCTTC
TRBD2 TRBJ2-1 NA TRBV2 CASSETPGGQFF TGTGCCAGCAGTGAAACTCCGGGGGGGCAGTTCTTC
NA TRBJ2-1 NA TRBV28 CASSSRKGNEQFF TGTGCCAGCAGTTCTAGGAAGGGGAATGAGCAGTTCTTC
TRBD2 TRBJ2-3 NA TRBV7-9 CALAGSTDTQYF TGTGCCCTAGCGGGCAGCACAGATACGCAGTATTTT
TRBD2 TRBJ2-3 NA TRBV6-4 CASRVTSGTADTQYF TGTGCCAGCAGAGTTACTAGCGGGACGGCAGATACGCAGTATTTT
NA TRBJ2-1 NA TRBV24-1 CATSVFSNEQFF TGTGCCACCAGTGTCTTCTCGAATGAGCAGTTCTTC
NA TRBJ1-5 NA TRBV11-2 CASSPRTNSNQPQHF TGTGCCAGCAGCCCTCGGACAAATAGCAATCAGCCCCAGCATTTT
TRBD1 TRBJ1-6 NA TRBV2 CASSGSWDSNNSPLHF TGTGCCAGCAGCGGCTCCTGGGACAGCAATAATTCACCCCTCCACTTT
TRBD2 TRBJ2-5 NA TRBV3-1/TRBV3-2 CASSQVRGSGARQETQYF TGTGCCAGCAGCCAAGTGAGGGGCAGCGGGGCCAGACAAGAGACCCAGTACTTC
NA TRBJ2-7 NA TRBV9 CASSGSVVSYEQYF TGTGCCAGCAGCGGGAGTGTAGTCTCCTACGAGCAGTACTTC
TRBD2 TRBJ2-2 NA TRBV19 CASSKLAGANTGELFF TGTGCCAGTAGCAAACTAGCGGGGGCAAACACCGGGGAGCTGTTTTTT
TRBD1 TRBJ1-2 NA TRBV6-5 CASSPGQGTYGYTF TGTGCCAGCAGTCCGGGACAGGGGACCTATGGCTACACCTTC
NA TRBJ1-3 NA TRBV28 CASSRYTGNTIYF TGTGCCAGCAGTCGTTATACTGGAAACACCATATATTTT
TRBD1 TRBJ1-2 NA TRBV27 CASSTTGTGLPSNGYTF TGTGCCAGCAGTACAACCGGGACAGGGCTTCCTAGTAATGGCTACACCTTC
NA TRBJ2-1 NA TRBV5-1 CASSLALRYEQFF TGCGCCAGCAGCTTGGCATTGAGGTATGAGCAGTTCTTC
TRBD1 TRBJ1-1 NA TRBV3-1/TRBV3-2 CASSPGQGWNTEAFF TGTGCCAGCAGCCCGGGACAGGGGTGGAACACTGAAGCTTTCTTT
NA TRBJ2-7 NA TRBV18 CASSLLSYEQYF TGTGCCAGCTCACTCCTCTCCTACGAGCAGTACTTC
TRBD2 TRBJ2-1 NA TRBV27 CASSPPTSGSMYNEQFF TGTGCCAGCAGTCCACCGACTAGCGGGAGCATGTACAATGAGCAGTTCTTC
NA TRBJ2-7 NA TRBV2 CASSTYYEQYF TGTGCCAGCAGTACTTACTACGAGCAGTACTTC
NA TRBJ2-5 NA TRBV7-3 CASSASGIQETQYF TGTGCCAGCAGCGCCTCAGGGATCCAAGAGACCCAGTACTTC
NA TRBJ1-5 NA TRBV12-5 CASGLPSLTGKGDNQPQHF TGTGCTAGTGGTTTGCCTTCTCTTACAGGGAAAGGTGACAATCAGCCCCAGCATTTT
TRBD1 TRBJ1-5 NA TRBV6-5 CASTKQGGNQPQHF TGTGCCAGCACAAAACAGGGGGGCAATCAGCCCCAGCATTTT
NA TRBJ1-5 NA TRBV5-1 CASRAYSNQPQHF TGCGCCAGCAGGGCTTATAGCAATCAGCCCCAGCATTTT
NA TRBJ1-4 NA TRBV7-2 CASSLAMAQPTRGEKLFF TGTGCCAGCAGCTTAGCTATGGCACAGCCTACTCGTGGTGAAAAACTGTTTTTT
TRBD2 TRBJ2-1 NA TRBV19 CASSSGAGGYNEQFF TGTGCCAGTAGTTCGGGAGCGGGGGGCTACAATGAGCAGTTCTTC
TRBD1 TRBJ1-5 NA TRBV2 CASRATGVPNQPQHF TGTGCCAGCAGGGCTACAGGGGTCCCAAATCAGCCCCAGCATTTT
NA TRBJ1-1 NA TRBV6-1 CASSEGGIEAFF TGTGCCAGCAGTGAGGGAGGGATCGAAGCTTTCTTT
NA TRBJ2-1 NA TRBV6-5 CASSYSWSFNNEQFF TGTGCCAGCAGTTACTCGTGGAGCTTCAACAATGAGCAGTTCTTC
TRBD2 TRBJ2-1 NA TRBV7-2 CASSLNGGRASEEQFF TGTGCCAGCAGCTTAAACGGCGGGAGGGCCTCGGAGGAGCAGTTCTTC
NA TRBJ1-2 NA TRBV23-1 CASSRPGWCQDRHGYTF TGCGCCAGCAGCCGCCCAGGGTGGTGTCAGGATCGACATGGCTACACCTTC
TRBD1 TRBJ1-5 NA TRBV11-2 CASSFTGGNQPQHF TGTGCCAGCAGCTTCACAGGGGGTAATCAGCCCCAGCATTTT
NA TRBJ1-2 NA TRBV28 CASSSARVGYTF TGTGCCAGCAGTTCCGCCAGGGTAGGCTACACCTTC
NA TRBJ2-7 once TRBV3-1/TRBV3-2 CASSSALYSGHEQYF TGTGCCAGCAGCTCAGCTCTTTATAGCGGCCACGAGCAGTACTTC
TRBD2 TRBJ2-7 NA TRBV20-1 CSASRTSAPYEQYF TGCAGTGCTAGTAGGACTAGCGCGCCCTACGAGCAGTACTTC
TRBD1 TRBJ2-7 NA TRBV12-5 CASGLVQTGAGYEQYF TGTGCTAGTGGTTTGGTACAGACAGGGGCAGGCTACGAGCAGTACTTC
TRBD1 TRBJ2-7 NA TRBV18 CASSQNSGGEQYF TGTGCCAGCTCACAGAACTCAGGGGGCGAGCAGTACTTC
NA TRBJ1-4 NA TRBV7-8 CASSLLHSGEKLFF TGTGCCAGCAGCTTATTACATTCGGGTGAAAAACTGTTTTTT
NA TRBJ1-2 once TRBV5-1 CASSLAEGLPYGYTF TGCGCCAGCAGCTTGGCCGAGGGCCTACCCTATGGCTACACCTTC
NA TRBJ2-7 NA TRBV27 CASSGTPEQYF TGTGCCAGCAGTGGGACTCCCGAGCAGTACTTC
TRBD1 TRBJ2-1 NA TRBV28 CASSLTGYEGRNEQFF TGTGCCAGCAGTTTGACAGGGTACGAGGGACGAAATGAGCAGTTCTTC
NA TRBJ2-2 NA TRBV7-9 CASTPTNTGELFF TGTGCCAGCACCCCAACGAACACCGGGGAGCTGTTTTTT
NA TRBJ1-1 NA TRBV29-1 CSVQLQGPNTEAFF TGCAGCGTTCAACTTCAGGGGCCGAACACTGAAGCTTTCTTT
NA TRBJ2-1 NA TRBV7-2 CASSFGGMVNEQFF TGTGCCAGCAGCTTTGGGGGGATGGTCAATGAGCAGTTCTTC
NA TRBJ1-1 NA TRBV28 CASSLSSPEEAFF TGTGCCAGCAGTTTAAGTTCTCCGGAGGAAGCTTTCTTT